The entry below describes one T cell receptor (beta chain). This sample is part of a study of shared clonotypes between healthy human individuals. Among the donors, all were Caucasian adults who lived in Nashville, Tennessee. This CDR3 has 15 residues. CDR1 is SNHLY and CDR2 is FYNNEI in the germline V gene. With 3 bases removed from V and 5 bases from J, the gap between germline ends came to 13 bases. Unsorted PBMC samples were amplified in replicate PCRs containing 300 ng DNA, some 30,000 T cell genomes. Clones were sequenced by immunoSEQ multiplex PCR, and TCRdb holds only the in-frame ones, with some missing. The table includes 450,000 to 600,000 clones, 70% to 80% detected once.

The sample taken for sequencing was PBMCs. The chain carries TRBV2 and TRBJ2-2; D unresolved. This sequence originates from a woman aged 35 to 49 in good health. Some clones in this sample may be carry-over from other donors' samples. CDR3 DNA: TGTGCCAGCAGTGAGATGGGCCCCTGGACCGGGGAGCTGTTTTTT. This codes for CASSEMGPWTGELFF.